This section outlines one T cell receptor beta chain sequence together with its context. Its antigen is not identified. Profiling relied on immunoSEQ multiplex PCR, and the TCRdb table lists in-frame clones only, not all of them. Of more than 10,000 clones listed, approximately 84% are singletons. This record belongs to a study of PD-1 blockade in classical Hodgkin lymphoma. General observations from the study: Diversity in CD4+ TCRs, unlike that measured in CD8+ TCRs, had risen significantly by C4D1. Complete responders started with a diversity level that resembled newly diagnosed patients at baseline. Repertoires differed for reasons still undefined, possibly disease activity or prior therapy.

Relapse after autologous stem cell transplantation occurred in every patient, and brentuximab vedotin exposure varied. The CDR3 contains 14 residues. Losses at the gene ends were 3 bases for V and 5 bases for J; bases not matched to a gene: 5. Germline CDR1 is MDHEN and CDR2 is SYDVKM. The chain recombines TRBV28 with TRBJ2-5, with 8 bases lining up with TRBD1. The receptor's source is a human donor with classical Hodgkin lymphoma. Sequences were derived from peripheral blood mononuclear cells (PBMCs), sampled at baseline. The CDR3 sequence: CASSFGQGRETQYF. In DNA, the CDR3 is TGTGCCAGCAGTTTCGGACAGGGCAGGGAGACCCAGTACTTC.